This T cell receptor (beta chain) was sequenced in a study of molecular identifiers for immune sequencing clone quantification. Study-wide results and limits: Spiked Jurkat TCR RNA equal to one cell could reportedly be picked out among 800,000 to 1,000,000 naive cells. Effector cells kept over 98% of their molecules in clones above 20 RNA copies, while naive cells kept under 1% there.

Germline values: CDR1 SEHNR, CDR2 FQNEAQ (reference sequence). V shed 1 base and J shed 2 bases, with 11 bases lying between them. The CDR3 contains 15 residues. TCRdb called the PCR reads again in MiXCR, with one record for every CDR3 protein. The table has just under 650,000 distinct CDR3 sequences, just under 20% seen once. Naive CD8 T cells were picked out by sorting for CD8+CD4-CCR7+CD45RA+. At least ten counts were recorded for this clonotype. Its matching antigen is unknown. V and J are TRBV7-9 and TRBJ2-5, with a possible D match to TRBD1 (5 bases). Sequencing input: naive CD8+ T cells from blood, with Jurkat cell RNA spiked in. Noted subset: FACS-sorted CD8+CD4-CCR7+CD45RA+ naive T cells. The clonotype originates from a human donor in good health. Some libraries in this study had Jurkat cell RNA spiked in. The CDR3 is CASSLVEGDQETQYF. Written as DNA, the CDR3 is TGTGCCAGCAGCTTAGTTGAAGGGGATCAAGAGACCCAGTACTTC. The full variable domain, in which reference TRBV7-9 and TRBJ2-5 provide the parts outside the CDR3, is DTGVSQNPRHKITKRGQNVTFRCDPISEHNRLYWYRQTLGQGPEFLTYFQNEAQLEKSRLLSDRFSAERPKGSFSTLEIQRTEQGDSAMYLCASSLVEGDQETQYFGPGTRLLVL.